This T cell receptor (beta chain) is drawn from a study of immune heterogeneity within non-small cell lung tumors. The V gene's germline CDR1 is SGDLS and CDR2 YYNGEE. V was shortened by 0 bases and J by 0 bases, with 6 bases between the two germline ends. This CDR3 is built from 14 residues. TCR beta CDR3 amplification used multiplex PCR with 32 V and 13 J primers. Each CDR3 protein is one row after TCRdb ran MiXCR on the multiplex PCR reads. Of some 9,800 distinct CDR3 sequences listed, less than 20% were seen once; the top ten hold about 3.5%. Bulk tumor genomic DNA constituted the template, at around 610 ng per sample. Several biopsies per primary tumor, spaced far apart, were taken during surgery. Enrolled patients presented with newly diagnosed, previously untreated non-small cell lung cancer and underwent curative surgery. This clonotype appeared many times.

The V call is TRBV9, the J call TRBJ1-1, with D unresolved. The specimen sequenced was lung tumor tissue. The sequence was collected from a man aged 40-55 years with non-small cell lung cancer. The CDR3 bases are TGTGCCAGCAGCGTAGTTATGGTGAACACTGAAGCTTTCTTT. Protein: CASSVVMVNTEAFF.